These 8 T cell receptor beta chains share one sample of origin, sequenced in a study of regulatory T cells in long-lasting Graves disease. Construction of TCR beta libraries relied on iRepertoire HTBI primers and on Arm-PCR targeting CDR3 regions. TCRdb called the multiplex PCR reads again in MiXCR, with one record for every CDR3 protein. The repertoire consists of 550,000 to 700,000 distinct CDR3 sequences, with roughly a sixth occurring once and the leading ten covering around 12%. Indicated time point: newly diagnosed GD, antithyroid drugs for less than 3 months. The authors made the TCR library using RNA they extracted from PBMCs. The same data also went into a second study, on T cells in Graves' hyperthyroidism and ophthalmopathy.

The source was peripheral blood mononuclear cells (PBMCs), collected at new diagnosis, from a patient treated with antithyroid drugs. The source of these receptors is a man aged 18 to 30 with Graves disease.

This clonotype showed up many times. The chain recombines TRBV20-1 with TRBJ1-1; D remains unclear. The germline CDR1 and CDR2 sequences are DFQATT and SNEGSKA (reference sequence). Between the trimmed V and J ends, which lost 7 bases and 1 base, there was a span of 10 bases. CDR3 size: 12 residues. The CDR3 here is CSGHGENTEAFF. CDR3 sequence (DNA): TGCAGTGGGCACGGCGAGAACACTGAAGCTTTCTTT.

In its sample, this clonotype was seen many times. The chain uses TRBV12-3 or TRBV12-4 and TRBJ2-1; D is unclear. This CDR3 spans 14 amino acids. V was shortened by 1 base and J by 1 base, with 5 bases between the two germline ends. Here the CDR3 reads CASSLDISYNEQFF. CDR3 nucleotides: TGTGCCAGCAGTTTAGACATTTCCTACAATGAGCAGTTCTTC.

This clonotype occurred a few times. CDR3 residues: CSGSSGANTGELFF. The CDR3 DNA is TGCAGCGGGTCTAGCGGGGCAAACACCGGGGAGCTGTTTTTT. The chain couples TRBV29-1 to TRBJ2-2, with 9 nucleotides matching TRBD2. The CDR3 length is 14 residues. Germline V gives CDR1 SQVTM, CDR2 ANQGSEA. The V and J ends lost 7 bases and 2 bases, in that order; junction bases with no gene match: 5.

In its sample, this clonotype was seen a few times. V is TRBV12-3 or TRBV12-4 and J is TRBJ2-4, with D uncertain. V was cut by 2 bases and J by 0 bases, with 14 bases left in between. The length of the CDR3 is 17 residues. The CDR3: CASSLFGPGVAKNIQYF. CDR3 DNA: TGTGCCAGCAGTTTATTCGGGCCTGGGGTAGCCAAAAACATTCAGTACTTC.

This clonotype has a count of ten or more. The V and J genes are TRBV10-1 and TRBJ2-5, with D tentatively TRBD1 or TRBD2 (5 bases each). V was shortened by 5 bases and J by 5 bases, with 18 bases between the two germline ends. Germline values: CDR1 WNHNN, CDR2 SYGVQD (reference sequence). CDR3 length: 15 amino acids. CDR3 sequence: CASSSGLGVRETQYF. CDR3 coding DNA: TGCGCCAGCAGTTCGGGGCTGGGGGTCCGGGAGACCCAGTACTTC.

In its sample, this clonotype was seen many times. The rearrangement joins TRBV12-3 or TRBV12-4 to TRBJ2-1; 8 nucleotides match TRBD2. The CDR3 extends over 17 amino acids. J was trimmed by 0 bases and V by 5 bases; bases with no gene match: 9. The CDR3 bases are TGTGCCAGCAGTGATCCACTAGCGGTTTCCTCCTACAATGAGCAGTTCTTC. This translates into CASSDPLAVSSYNEQFF.

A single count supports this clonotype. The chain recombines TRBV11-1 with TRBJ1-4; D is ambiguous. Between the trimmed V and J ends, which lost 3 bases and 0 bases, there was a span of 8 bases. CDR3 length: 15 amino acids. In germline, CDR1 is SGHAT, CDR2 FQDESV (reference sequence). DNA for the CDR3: TGTGCCAGCAGCTTCAGTCGGGCAACTAATGAAAAACTGTTTTTT. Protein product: CASSFSRATNEKLFF.

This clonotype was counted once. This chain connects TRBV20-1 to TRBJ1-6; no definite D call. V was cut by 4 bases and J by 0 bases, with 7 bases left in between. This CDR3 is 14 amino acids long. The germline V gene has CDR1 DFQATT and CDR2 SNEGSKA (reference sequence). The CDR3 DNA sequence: TGCAGTGCTAAGGAAAGCTCCTATAATTCACCCCTCCACTTT. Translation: CSAKESSYNSPLHF.